This T cell receptor (beta chain) was sequenced in a study of T cell repertoires in cytomegalovirus infection. This clonotype occurred many times. Its antigen is unknown. The V gene's germline CDR1 is SGHTA and CDR2 FQGNSA. Trimming took 5 bases from V and 6 from J, leaving 14 bases between them. This CDR3 is built from 14 residues. TCRdb passed the reads through MiXCR, listing each CDR3 protein once. Of fewer than 350,000 distinct CDR3 sequences listed, under 35% are singletons. The TCR comes from a human donor in good health (CMV status not recorded). Some clones in this sample may be carry-over from other donors' samples. This chain uses TRBV7-2 with TRBJ2-1, with D possibly TRBD1 on 6 matching bases. Sample: cultured PBMCs, taken from culture after CMV antigen stimulation. The CDR3 DNA follows: TGTGCCAGCAGCCACCGGGACACGTTCAATGAGCAGTTCTTC. It specifies CASSHRDTFNEQFF.